The 25 T cell receptor beta chains in this list originate from one sample, sequenced in a study of OX40 agonist ivuxolimab in advanced cancers. Method: immunoSEQ multiplex PCR; TCRdb's copy keeps in-frame clones and lacks some. The repertoire holds approximately 67,000 clones, with over 80% as singletons. The specimen was CD4+ or CD8+ T cells sorted from blood, collected in a trial of the OX40 agonist ivuxolimab. These receptors came from an adult with an advanced solid tumor such as melanoma, head and neck, liver or kidney cancer.

As concerns this clone: This sample includes further DNA sequences coding for the same CDR3. This chain joins TRBV28 and TRBJ1-1; possibly TRBD1 for D (6 bases). There are 11 residues in the CDR3. Trimming left V 8 bases short and J 6 bases short, with 10 bases between. Germline assignment: CDR1 MDHEN and CDR2 SYDVKM. The CDR3 reads CASRGRPEAFF. CDR3 nucleotides: TGTGCCAGCCGGGGGCGACCTGAAGCTTTCTTT.

In nucleotides, the CDR3 is TGCAGCGTTAGTGGGGGGACAGGTGAGCAGTTCTTC. Protein product: CSVSGGTGEQFF. The chain employs TRBV29-1 and TRBJ2-1; TRBD1 matches at 8 bases. Trimming cost V 5 bases and J 9 bases; bases outside gene matches: 6. The CDR3 contains 12 residues. CDR1 is SQVTM, CDR2 ANQGSEA, per germline.

This chain joins TRBV7-2 and TRBJ2-3, with D unclear. The CDR3 has 15 amino acids. Between the trimmed V and J ends, which lost 1 base and 1 base, there was a span of 9 bases. Germline values: CDR1 SGHTA, CDR2 FQGNSA. The CDR3 DNA reads TGTGCCAGCAGCTTAGTTGGAGTTGGCACAGATACGCAGTATTTT. This encodes CASSLVGVGTDTQYF.

In its sample, this clone was seen once. This chain connects TRBV7-9 to TRBJ1-2; 12 bases are a match to TRBD1. The CDR3 contains 15 residues. After removal of 1 base from V and 7 bases from J, the junction contained 4 bases not matched to a gene. Germline V gives CDR1 SEHNR, CDR2 FQNEAQ (reference sequence). CDR3 sequence: CASSLVGTGGSGYTF. For the CDR3, the DNA is TGTGCCAGCAGCTTAGTCGGGACAGGGGGCTCTGGCTACACCTTC.

V gene TRBV7-9 combines with J gene TRBJ2-2, with TRBD1 as a possible D gene (5 bases). The CDR3 covers 15 residues. CDR1 SEHNR and CDR2 FQNEAQ come from the germline V gene (reference sequence). The ends were cut back, 5 bases at V and 4 bases at J, with 14 bases in the middle. CDR3 sequence: CASSPIGRATGELFF. The CDR3 DNA follows: TGTGCCAGCAGCCCCATCGGCAGGGCCACCGGGGAGCTGTTTTTT.

The chain's CDR3 is CASSHNDRGIYNEQFF. In nucleotides, the CDR3 is TGTGCCAGCAGTCATAATGACAGGGGGATTTACAATGAGCAGTTCTTC. This chain joins TRBV28 and TRBJ2-1; TRBD1 matches 9 bases. The CDR3 is 16 residues long. Per the germline V gene, CDR1 is MDHEN and CDR2 is SYDVKM. Losses at the gene ends were 5 bases for V and 4 bases for J; bases not matched to a gene: 9.

V gene TRBV28 combines with J gene TRBJ2-5, with D perhaps TRBD1 or TRBD2 (5 bases each). CDR1 and CDR2 (germline): MDHEN, SYDVKM. The CDR3 runs 13 residues. V was trimmed by 8 bases and J by 2 bases, leaving 12 bases between them. The CDR3 spells CASCRGRQETQYF. As DNA, the CDR3 is TGTGCCAGCTGTCGGGGCCGACAAGAGACCCAGTACTTC.

CDR3 nucleotides: TGTGCCAGCTCACCGAAACAGGGACCTTACGAGCAGTACTTC. Translation: CASSPKQGPYEQYF. This chain joins TRBV18 and TRBJ2-7; D perhaps matches TRBD1 (6 bases). Germline assignment: CDR1 KGHSH and CDR2 LQKENI. Deletions cut 3 bases from V and 4 bases from J, with 13 bases between. The CDR3 spans 14 residues.

This chain uses TRBV6-6 with TRBJ1-1; 8 positions agree with TRBD1. The CDR3 spans 14 residues. Trimming removed 6 bases from V and 5 bases from J; junction bases left unmatched: 8. Germline assignment: CDR1 MNHNY and CDR2 SVGAGI (reference sequence). CDR3 coding DNA: TGTGCCAGCAGGCACCAGGGGGCAATGACTGAAGCTTTCTTT. It translates to CASRHQGAMTEAFF.

This clone has a single count. CDR3 nucleotides: TGTGCCAGCAGCGTTACAGGGGTTGTTCAGCCCCAGCATTTT. It translates to CASSVTGVVQPQHF. The chain recombines TRBV7-2 with TRBJ1-5; 7 nucleotides line up with TRBD1. Germline lookup yields CDR1 SGHTA and CDR2 FQGNSA. The CDR3 runs to 14 residues. With V trimmed by 5 bases and J by 6 bases, 7 bases remained unmatched.

The rearrangement joins TRBV28 to TRBJ2-6; perhaps TRBD1 as D (5 bases). The CDR3 runs 18 residues. CDR1 and CDR2 from the germline V gene are MDHEN and SYDVKM. Trimming removed 3 bases from V and 0 bases from J, with 15 bases in between. Here the CDR3 DNA reads TGTGCCAGCAGTTTCCCCAGGGAAACCTACTCTGGGGCCAACGTCCTGACTTTC. Its protein is CASSFPRETYSGANVLTF.

The chain recombines TRBV27 with TRBJ1-2; tentative D call: TRBD1 (5 bases). This CDR3 has 13 residues. With 5 bases removed from V and 8 bases from J, the gap between germline ends came to 15 bases. Looked up from germline, CDR1 is MNHEY and CDR2 is SMNVEV (reference sequence). CDR3 in amino acids: CASSPTGGKGYTF. CDR3 DNA: TGTGCCAGCAGTCCAACCGGGGGGAAGGGCTACACCTTC.

The J gene is TRBJ1-2, the V gene TRBV11-3; no firm D call. Trimming left V 0 bases short and J 2 bases short, with 10 bases between. Germline V gene lookup returns CDR1 SGHNT and CDR2 YENEEA. This CDR3 is 15 amino acids long. CDR3 amino acids: CASSLDTTQNYGYTF. The CDR3 DNA reads TGTGCCAGCAGCTTAGATACGACACAGAACTATGGCTACACCTTC.

The chain links TRBV6-5 to TRBJ1-1; possible D gene TRBD1, 5 bases. Germline CDR1 reads MNHEY; CDR2 reads SVGAGI. CDR3 length: 14 residues. Trimming shortened V by 4 bases and J by 5 bases, and 14 bases separated the two germline ends. The CDR3 DNA reads as TGTGCCAGCAGTTCTTTACGGGGGGGAACTGAAGCTTTCTTT. This encodes CASSSLRGGTEAFF.

The chain uses TRBV2 and TRBJ2-2, with D perhaps TRBD2 (6 bases). V was pared by 2 bases and J by 6 bases, with 13 bases between. Per the germline V gene, CDR1 is SNHLY and CDR2 is FYNNEI. CDR3 length equals 15 residues. The CDR3 here is CASSEFAPGAGELFF. The CDR3, as DNA: TGTGCCAGCAGTGAATTTGCGCCGGGGGCCGGGGAGCTGTTTTTT.

The rearrangement joins TRBV7-2 to TRBJ2-7; 8 bases match TRBD1. CDR1 and CDR2 (germline): SGHTA, FQGNSA. The CDR3 extends over 14 amino acids. V was pared by 5 bases and J by 5 bases, with 8 bases of the junction left unmatched. CDR3 bases: TGTGCCAGCAGCCTAGGACAGGGCTTCCACGAGCAGTACTTC. Its translation is CASSLGQGFHEQYF.

CDR3 region: CARRISVQEEPGLAFYEQYF. CDR3 DNA sequence: TGTGCCAGAAGAATTTCCGTACAAGAAGAACCGGGACTAGCGTTCTACGAGCAGTACTTC. The genes are TRBV12-1 and TRBJ2-7; the DNA was not used to check the table's D call, TRBD2. TRBV12-1 is termed a pseudogene. This CDR3 is built from 20 residues.

The chain uses TRBV7-8 and TRBJ1-2; TRBD1 is a possible D gene (6 bases). The CDR3 has 16 amino acids. V lost 1 base and J lost 8, with 20 bases in between. Per the germline V gene, CDR1 is SGHVS and CDR2 is FQNEAQ. In DNA form, the CDR3 reads TGTGCCAGCAGCTTAGACCTACAGCCCAGAAGGGGGGGCTACACCTTC. The encoded protein is CASSLDLQPRRGGYTF. Based on the CDR3 plus reference TRBV7-8 and TRBJ1-2, the full variable domain is GAGVSQSPRYKVAKRGQDVALRCDPISGHVSLFWYQQALGQGPEFLTYFQNEAQLDKSGLPSDRFFAERPEGSVSTLKIQRTQQEDSAVYLCASSLDLQPRRGGYTFGSGTRLTVV.

V usage is TRBV7-2 and J usage is TRBJ1-2, with a weak D call TRBD1 (5 bases). The CDR3 runs to 14 residues. The germline V and J ends were trimmed by 5 bases and 7 bases, with 17 bases remaining between them. The germline V gene has CDR1 SGHTA and CDR2 FQGNSA. CDR3 in DNA: TGTGCCAGCAGCCCGACAGTTAGTCACTGTGGCTACACCTTC. Residues: CASSPTVSHCGYTF. The entire variable domain, with the rest obtained from reference TRBV7-2 and TRBJ1-2, is as follows: GAGVSQSPSNKVTEKGKDVELRCDPISGHTALYWYRQSLGQGLEFLIYFQGNSAPDKSGLPSDRFSAERTGGSVSTLTIQRTQQEDSAVYLCASSPTVSHCGYTFGSGTRLTVV.

The sample holds a few counts of this clone. The rearrangement uses TRBV2 and TRBJ1-5; a weak D match, TRBD1 (5 bases). Germline assignment: CDR1 SNHLY and CDR2 FYNNEI. V shed 6 bases and J shed 1 base, with 22 bases lying between them. This CDR3 has 18 amino acids. The CDR3 region has the DNA TGTGCCAGCAGAGGACAAGCGGGCCTACCGGGGAGCAATCAGCCCCAGCATTTT. Translated, it gives CASRGQAGLPGSNQPQHF.

This clone was detected only a few times. This chain links TRBV7-3 with TRBJ2-1; 9 bases map to TRBD2. Germline CDR1 and CDR2: SGHTA and FQGTGA. CDR3 length: 15 residues. The junction had 9 bases not matched to a gene; V was cut back by 5 bases and J by 7 bases. The CDR3 DNA is TGTGCCAGCAGCCCTAGTAGCGGGAGATTTAATGAGCAGTTCTTC. Translated: CASSPSSGRFNEQFF.

The gene calls are TRBV5-1 and TRBJ2-7, with 8 positions matching TRBD1. V dropped 3 bases and J dropped 2; count of bases not matched to a gene: 7. CDR1 is SGHRS and CDR2 is YFSETQ in the germline V gene. The CDR3 has 15 amino acids. CDR3 amino acids: CASSSWTGPTYEQYF. DNA of the CDR3: TGCGCCAGCAGCTCCTGGACAGGGCCCACCTACGAGCAGTACTTC.

The rearrangement uses TRBV13 and TRBJ2-5; 7 positions agree with TRBD1. Germline values: CDR1 PRHDT, CDR2 FYEKMQ (reference sequence). This CDR3 has 13 residues. Trimming took 5 bases from V and 5 from J; bases not matched to a gene: 5. CDR3 sequence reads: CASSPDRAETQYF. Here the CDR3 DNA reads TGTGCCAGCAGCCCCGACAGGGCGGAGACCCAGTACTTC.

The chain carries TRBV7-9 and TRBJ2-1; D gene uncertain. Germline CDR1 reads SEHNR; CDR2 reads FQNEAQ (reference sequence). V lost 5 bases to trimming and J lost 2 bases, with 10 bases between them. This CDR3 is 14 amino acids long. The CDR3 spells CASSLSQTYNEQFF. The CDR3 region has the DNA TGTGCCAGCAGCCTCAGTCAAACCTACAATGAGCAGTTCTTC.

This clone turned up a few times. The chain couples TRBV6-5 to TRBJ2-3; no definite D call. CDR3 size: 11 residues. Trimming took off 10 bases at V and 5 bases at J, with 10 bases between the two ends. Germline V lookup: CDR1 MNHEY, CDR2 SVGAGI. The CDR3 here is CATSIGDTQYF. CDR3 DNA: TGTGCCACCTCGATTGGAGATACGCAGTATTTT.